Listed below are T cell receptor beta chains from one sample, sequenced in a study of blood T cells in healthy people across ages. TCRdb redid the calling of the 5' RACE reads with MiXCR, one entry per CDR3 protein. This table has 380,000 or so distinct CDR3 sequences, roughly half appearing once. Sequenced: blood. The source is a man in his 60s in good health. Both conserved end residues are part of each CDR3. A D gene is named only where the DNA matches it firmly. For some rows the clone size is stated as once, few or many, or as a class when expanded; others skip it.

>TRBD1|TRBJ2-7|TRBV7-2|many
CASSSGTGGSYEQYF
TGTGCCAGCAGTTCCGGGACAGGGGGCTCCTACGAGCAGTACTTC
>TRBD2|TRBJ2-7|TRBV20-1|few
CSALRPGTTRHEQYF
TGCAGTGCTCTTCGACCCGGGACTACCCGACATGAGCAGTACTTC
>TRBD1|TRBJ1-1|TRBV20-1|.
CSARQGARTEAFF
TGCAGTGCTAGACAGGGGGCGCGAACTGAAGCTTTCTTT
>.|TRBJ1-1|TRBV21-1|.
CASSKRRQGDLNAEAFF
TGTGCCAGCAGCAAAAGGAGACAGGGGGACCTGAACGCCGAAGCTTTCTTT
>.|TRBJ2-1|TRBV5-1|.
CASSPFVTSYNEQFF
TGCGCCAGCAGCCCCTTCGTGACTAGCTACAATGAGCAGTTCTTC
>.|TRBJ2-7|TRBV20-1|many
CSASGGPSYEQYF
TGCAGTGCTAGCGGGGGGCCCTCCTACGAGCAGTACTTC
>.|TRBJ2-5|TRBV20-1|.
CSANPPGLETQYF
TGCAGTGCGAACCCCCCCGGTTTAGAGACCCAGTACTTC
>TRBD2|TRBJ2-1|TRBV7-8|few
CASSPSRLAGPFF
TGTGCCAGCAGCCCCTCCCGACTAGCGGGGCCGTTCTTC
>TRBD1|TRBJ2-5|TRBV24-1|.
CATSDGGQGQETQYF
TGTGCCACCAGTGACGGAGGACAGGGCCAAGAGACCCAGTACTTC
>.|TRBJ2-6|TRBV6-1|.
CASSEFLGHTGANVLTF
TGTGCCAGCAGTGAATTTTTAGGACATACTGGGGCCAACGTCCTGACTTTC
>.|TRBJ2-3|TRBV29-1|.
CSVEDPLSTRDTQYF
TGCAGCGTTGAAGACCCCCTGTCGACCCGAGATACGCAGTATTTT
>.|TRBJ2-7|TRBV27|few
CASSFGSQAPYEQYF
TGTGCCAGCAGTTTCGGGTCTCAAGCCCCCTACGAGCAGTACTTC
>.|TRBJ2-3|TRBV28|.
CASSFSGPVDTQYF
TGTGCCAGCAGTTTCAGTGGGCCGGTGGATACGCAGTATTTT
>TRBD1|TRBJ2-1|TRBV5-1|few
CASSRDRAVDEQFF
TGCGCCAGCAGCAGGGACAGGGCAGTTGATGAGCAGTTCTTC
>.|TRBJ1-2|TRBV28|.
CASDGNNYGYTF
TGTGCCAGCGATGGGAATAACTATGGCTACACCTTC
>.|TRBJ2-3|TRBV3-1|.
CASAPVGDTQYF
TGTGCCAGCGCCCCTGTTGGGGATACGCAGTATTTT
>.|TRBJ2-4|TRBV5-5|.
CASSSQLQEQYF
TGTGCCAGCAGCTCCCAATTACAGGAGCAGTACTTC
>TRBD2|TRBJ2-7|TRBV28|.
CVSSMRAAGLAVLEQYF
TGTGTCAGCAGCATGAGGGCAGCGGGACTAGCGGTTCTCGAGCAGTACTTC
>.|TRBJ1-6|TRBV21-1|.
CASSKTCLRDRGNSPLHF
TGTGCCAGCAGCAAAACATGCCTAAGGGACAGGGGAAATTCACCCCTCCACTTT
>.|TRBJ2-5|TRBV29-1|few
CSVESASQETQYF
TGCAGCGTTGAGTCGGCTTCCCAAGAGACCCAGTACTTC
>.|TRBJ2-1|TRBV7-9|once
CASSPQGASYNEQFF
TGTGCCAGCAGCCCTCAAGGGGCCTCCTACAATGAGCAGTTCTTC
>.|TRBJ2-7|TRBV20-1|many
CSARAGTEQYF
TGCAGTGCTAGAGCGGGCACGGAGCAGTACTTC
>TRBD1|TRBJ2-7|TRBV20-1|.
CSAQQGYEQYF
TGCAGTGCTCAACAGGGGTACGAGCAGTACTTC
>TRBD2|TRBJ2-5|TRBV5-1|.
CASSLPGLASNNEQYF
TGCGCCAGCAGCCTACCGGGACTAGCGTCAAACAATGAGCAGTACTTC
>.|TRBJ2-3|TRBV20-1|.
CSASPSASTDTQYF
TGCAGTGCGAGCCCTAGCGCCAGCACAGATACGCAGTATTTT
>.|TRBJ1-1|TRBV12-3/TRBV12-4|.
CASSRARQLNTEAFF
TGTGCCAGCAGCCGGGCCCGCCAGTTGAACACTGAAGCTTTCTTT
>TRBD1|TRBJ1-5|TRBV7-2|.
CASSHTLLRTGLSGPQHF
TGTGCCAGCAGCCATACCCTCTTAAGGACAGGTCTGAGTGGGCCCCAGCATTTT
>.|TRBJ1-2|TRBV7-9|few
CASSLSLGGYTF
TGTGCCAGCAGCTTATCTCTCGGTGGCTACACCTTC
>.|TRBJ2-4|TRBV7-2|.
CASSLAQGWGDIQYF
TGTGCCAGCAGCCTAGCACAGGGTTGGGGAGACATTCAGTACTTC
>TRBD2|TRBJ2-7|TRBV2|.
CASSEATLAGGRRFEQYF
TGTGCCAGCAGTGAAGCGACACTAGCGGGAGGGCGTCGGTTCGAGCAGTACTTC
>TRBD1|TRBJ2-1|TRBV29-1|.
CSVASGTGVNEQFF
TGCAGCGTTGCATCCGGGACAGGGGTCAATGAGCAGTTCTTC
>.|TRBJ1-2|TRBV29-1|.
CSVEVLGRDGYTF
TGCAGCGTTGAAGTTCTGGGACGGGATGGCTACACCTTC
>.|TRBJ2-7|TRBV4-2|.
CASSQDGDSLGSEQYF
TGTGCCAGCAGCCAAGATGGGGACTCGCTTGGTTCCGAGCAGTACTTC